This T cell receptor (beta chain) was documented in a study of neurological immune-mediated disorders. Broader study findings: Because no CDR3 amino acid sequences were shared across subjects by expanded clones, private repertoires were suggested in all groups.

This clonotype was detected many times. The antigen is undetermined. The V and J ends lost 5 bases and 2 bases respectively, with 13 bases between them. Germline CDR1 is SEHNR and CDR2 is FQNEAQ (reference sequence). This CDR3 has 14 residues. Time point denoted: longitudinal time-point 3. TCRdb analysed the 5' RACE reads with MiXCR anew, one entry per CDR3 protein. The table includes tens of thousands of distinct CDR3 sequences, about 4.3% detected once. This chain connects TRBV7-9 to TRBJ2-7; D perhaps matches TRBD1 (6 bases). The clonotype comes from a woman between 55 and 75 years old with multiple sclerosis. Sample: PBMCs. The CDR3 is CASSLWTETYEQYF. CDR3 nucleotide sequence: TGTGCCAGCAGCCTCTGGACAGAGACCTACGAGCAGTACTTC. Combining the CDR3 with reference TRBV7-9 and TRBJ2-7 gives the whole variable domain DTGVSQNPRHKITKRGQNVTFRCDPISEHNRLYWYRQTLGQGPEFLTYFQNEAQLEKSRLLSDRFSAERPKGSFSTLEIQRTEQGDSAMYLCASSLWTETYEQYFGPGTRLTVT.